This T cell receptor beta chain was profiled in a study of T cell responses to AZD1222 COVID-19 vaccine (dated by TCRdb to about 2021). Looking at the study overall: AZD1222 recipients given second doses at about 4 weeks or at about 12 weeks were pooled, since spike-specific TCR depth and breadth were not found to differ between the two schedules. A total of over 230 trial participants underwent TCR sequencing, of whom about 210 had received two doses of AZD1222 and roughly 26 had received two doses of the MenACWY control vaccine. Trial participants were enrolled by age into 18-55, 56-69 and 70-plus year subgroups, with 148, 28 and 57 TCR-sequenced participants respectively. Points the paper makes about the study in general: After two AZD1222 doses, both the breadth and the depth of spike-specific TCRs were significantly higher than at day 0 and than in MenACWY recipients. CD4 TCRs associated with the vaccine covered the entire spike protein, and the dominant responses were in regions 160-218 and 743-854. Because no day 14 peak-response samples were available, the repertoires could be characterized only after the peak T cell response. Conclusions about previously exposed vaccinees were limited because only a handful of AZD1222 recipients were SARS-CoV-2 seropositive at baseline. Reportedly, close to half of the unique spike-specific TCRs recognized epitopes lying outside the regions that are mutated in the B.1.351 and B.1.1.7 variants. The 56-69-year group was small, and its depth increase did not reach significance, likely because of low power. Most participants were white British and females outnumbered males, and the authors suggested that clonal diversity may have been underestimated.

The CDR3 regions of human TCRbeta chains were analyzed by immunosequencing. As for the original processing: TCRs in the repertoires were compared against a reference library of SARS-CoV-2-specific TCRs that had been generated with the MIRA antigen-specificity platform. Breadth was defined as the fraction of unique TCRs that were SARS-CoV-2-associated, and depth was defined as the fraction of total T cells that were SARS-CoV-2-associated. Using the MIRA data, each spike-specific TCR was assigned both to the spike region to which the TCR was reactive and to a CD4 or CD8 class. Log10-transformed breadth and depth values were compared by one-way ANOVA with Sidak's multiple comparisons tests. In TCRdb, the immuneACCESS table is reduced to in-frame sequences with V and J assigned. These tables do not hold every clone; where another copy was compared, an unresolved V gene accounts for under half, and the others remain unexplained. The V and J calls and the clone size are those of that table, but D and trimming were determined from the DNA. The sample includes 98,000 or so clones, with around 90% observed a single time. 8% to 9% of the sample is held by the ten biggest clonotypes.

The time point label for this specimen denotes: baseline before first vaccination. The vaccinee samples were drawn from two UK trials, COV001 and COV002, one of which was a single-blind randomized controlled phase 2/3 trial testing AZD1222 (ChAdOx1 nCoV-19) in healthy adults. For TCRbeta chain sequencing, PBMC samples from trial participants were taken at day 0 and at day 28 after the second dose. As for this clone: Its binding antigen is unknown. Base qualities are not provided; no much larger clone lies one nucleotide away.

V is pruned by 4 bases and J by 7 bases, leaving 6 bases of the junction without a gene match. The germline V gene specifies SGDLS as CDR1 and YYNGEE as CDR2. The CDR3 goes from the cysteine to the phenylalanine over 15 residues. Only the CDR3 part of the read is kept: 45 bases, read in frame from the first base. The TCR sequence derives from an adult in good health. Recombination connected TRBV9 to TRBJ2-1; 12 middle bases align to TRBD2. Sequencing was performed on peripheral blood, taken on day 0 of AZD1222 vaccination. The CDR3: CASSLTSGSLNEQFF. The sequenced DNA: TGTGCCAGCAGCCTGACTAGCGGGAGTTTGAATGAGCAGTTCTTC.